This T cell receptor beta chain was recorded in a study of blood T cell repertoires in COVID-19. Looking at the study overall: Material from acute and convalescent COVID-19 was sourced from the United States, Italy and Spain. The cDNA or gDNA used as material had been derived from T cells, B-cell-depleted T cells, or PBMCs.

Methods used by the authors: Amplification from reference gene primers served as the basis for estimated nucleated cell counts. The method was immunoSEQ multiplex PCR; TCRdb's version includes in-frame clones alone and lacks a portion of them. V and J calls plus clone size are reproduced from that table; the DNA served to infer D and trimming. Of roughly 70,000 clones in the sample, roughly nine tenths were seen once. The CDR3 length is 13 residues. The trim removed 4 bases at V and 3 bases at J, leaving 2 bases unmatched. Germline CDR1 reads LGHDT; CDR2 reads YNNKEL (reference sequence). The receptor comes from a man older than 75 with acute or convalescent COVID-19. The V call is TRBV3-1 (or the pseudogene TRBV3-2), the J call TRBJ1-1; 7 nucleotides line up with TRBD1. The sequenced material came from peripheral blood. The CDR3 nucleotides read TGTGCCAGCAGCCTACAGGGGTACACTGAAGCTTTCTTT. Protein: CASSLQGYTEAFF.